This entry lists 5 T cell receptor beta chains sequenced from one sample in a study of cytomegalovirus exposure and HLA in healthy donors. The primer mix had 60 Vbeta and 13 Jbeta primers. Assay used: immunoSEQ multiplex PCR; TCRdb lists only in-frame clones, some missing. The sample has under 200,000 clones, roughly three quarters seen once. Sample: PBMCs. These receptors all come from a male donor in good health and CMV-seropositive.

This clone was recorded only once. The CDR3 nucleotides are TGTGCTAGTGGCCGCGAACAGGGTTTCGAGCAGTACTTC. Amino acids: CASGREQGFEQYF. V and J are TRBV12-5 and TRBJ2-7, with D possibly being TRBD1 (6 bases). Trimming shortened V by 6 bases and J by 6 bases, and 15 bases separated the two germline ends. Germline-derived CDR1 and CDR2 are LGHNT and FRNRAP. The CDR3 is 13 amino acids.

The V and J genes are TRBV30 and TRBJ2-6, with D hard to call. This CDR3 region has 18 residues. CDR1 and CDR2 (germline): GTSNPN, SVGIG (reference sequence). V lost 0 bases, J lost 0 bases, and 15 bases lay in between. The CDR3 is CAWSVPLRRHSGANVLTF. As DNA, the CDR3 is TGTGCCTGGAGTGTACCCCTCAGGCGCCACTCTGGGGCCAACGTCCTGACTTTC.

The rearrangement links TRBV9 to TRBJ1-2; TRBD1 is a possible D gene (5 bases). Germline values: CDR1 SGDLS, CDR2 YYNGEE. This CDR3 is 16 amino acids long. Between the trimmed V and J ends, which lost 4 bases and 3 bases, there was a span of 19 bases. This CDR3 reads CASSPRDGGDHYGYTF. The CDR3, as DNA: TGTGCCAGCAGCCCTCGGGATGGAGGGGATCACTATGGCTACACCTTC.

This clone was counted a few times. The V and J genes are TRBV11-3 and TRBJ2-7, with 12 bases matching TRBD1. The CDR3 is 15 amino acids. The germline V gene encodes CDR1 SGHNT and CDR2 YENEEA. The junction had 6 bases not matched to a gene; V was cut back by 1 base and J by 8 bases. In DNA form, the CDR3 reads TGTGCCAGCAGCTTAGGCGGGACAGGGGGCCAAAAGCAGTACTTC. It yields the protein CASSLGGTGGQKQYF.

This clone showed up just once. The chain links TRBV4-1 to TRBJ1-2; unclear D gene. The CDR3 has 14 residues. V was cut by 6 bases and J by 2 bases, with 13 bases left in between. Per germline, CDR1 MGHRA and CDR2 YSYEKL. The CDR3 nucleotides are TGCGCCAGCAGTGTCAGTCCAGCGAACTATGGCTACACCTTC. Residues: CASSVSPANYGYTF.